This T cell receptor beta chain emerged from a study of blood T cell repertoires in COVID-19. Study details: Samples taken during acute and convalescent COVID-19 were collected in the United States, Italy and Spain. PBMCs, B-cell-depleted T cells, or T cells provided the cDNA or gDNA that made up the material.

As originally analysed: It was from reference gene primer amplification that nucleated cell counts were estimated. Using immunoSEQ multiplex PCR, the repertoire was profiled, and TCRdb retains in-frame clones only, with some absent. The V and J calls and the clone size are those of that table, but D and trimming were determined from the DNA. The sample carries 150,000 or so clones, approximately 82% recorded once. The clonotype comes from a human donor with acute or convalescent COVID-19. The donor label of this sample is uncertain. The sequencing input was peripheral blood.

CDR3 nucleotide sequence: TGTGCCAGCAGCCCTGTTCGTCGGACAGTCAACTATGGCTACACCTTC. This encodes CASSPVRRTVNYGYTF. The rearrangement joins TRBV11-2 to TRBJ1-2; D perhaps matches TRBD1 (6 bases). CDR1 SGHAT and CDR2 FQNNGV come from the germline V gene. V was shortened by 5 bases and J by 2 bases, with 18 bases between the two germline ends. The CDR3 totals 16 residues.